This paragraph reports one TCR beta chain. This clonotype was seen many times. It has no known antigen specificity. The sample holds no much larger clone one base away, and base qualities are not on file. The CDR3 sequence holds 17 residues, the cysteine and phenylalanine included. Only the CDR3 part of the read is kept: 51 bases, read in frame from the first base. The germline V gene encodes CDR1 DFQATT and CDR2 SNEGSKA (reference sequence). Trimming takes 6 bases off V and 0 bases off J; junction bases not matched to a gene: 10. Receptor amplification or capture employed RACE. Sequencing was performed on a NextSeq 500. During library preparation, unique molecular identifiers were attached to individual cDNA molecules so that TCRs could be counted quantitatively and reproducibly. Each blood RNA sample was used to sequence both TCR alpha and TCR beta chains. The paper's processing steps were these. The median number of TCRs per sample was around 96,000, ranging from roughly 20,000 to 700,000. The Decombinator software suite was used to annotate the V, J and CDR3 of the TCR reads. Every sample was subsampled to the same number of TCRs (28,000) for the PS versus PT1 abundance plots. TCRs were defined as expanded if absent before sensitization and observed at least eight times at the 2-week time point. TCRdb cleaned the public reads at Q25 with fastp, built clones with MiXCR and kept in-frame beta chains. Entries are consolidated by CDR3 protein sequence, retaining the most common genes and DNA. The V and J calls were not made by the authors but by TCRdb's processing. This sample holds tens of thousands of distinct CDR3 sequences; approximately 10% were observed only once. Roughly 1% of the sample rests with the top ten.

The data are from a study of human T cells and chemical hapten exposure (dated by TCRdb to the early 2020s). Context from the whole study: For sensitization, 2% DPC in acetone was applied to a roughly 2 cm by roughly 2 cm area of upper inner arm skin. Throughout the study period of about 23 weeks, patients also received therapeutic DPC doses to the scalp every week. Patch testing was done on the upper back using Finn chambers containing 0.01% DPC, and results were scored after 6 days according to International Contact Dermatitis Research Group standards. In alopecia patients, the study followed how the peripheral blood TCR repertoire changed in vivo over primary and secondary sensitization to diphenylcyclopropenone (DPC), a hapten. For TCR sequencing, blood came from 25 to 35 alopecia patients at anywhere from one to four time points (pre-sensitization, 2, 6 and 24 weeks). Libraries were pooled for sequencing, and variation in per-sample TCR yields was attributed mainly to small differences in library volumes within the pool. Blood samples were taken from patients before sensitization (week 0) and then at 2, 6 and about 24 weeks after DPC sensitization. Most of the patients in the cohort were female, and the cohort covered alopecia areata with under or over 50% scalp involvement, alopecia totalis and alopecia universalis.

Interpreted using the paper, the time point label stands for: patch test 3, about 24 weeks after DPC sensitization. The treatment or condition label of this sample denotes: therapeutic diphenylcyclopropenone sensitization with weekly scalp DPC. At every patch-test visit, the blood draw took place before the patch test was put on. Patients were considered eligible if aged 18 to 70, diagnosed with alopecia and deemed suitable for DPC therapy, and patients were excluded if pregnant. Total RNA was extracted from unfractionated whole blood collected in Tempus Blood RNA tubes. Results the study describes overall, beyond this receptor: The number of TCRs above 1 in 1000 frequency did not change with DPC sensitization; there was no evidence of global repertoire structure alterations. Because every patient had alopecia, a presumed autoimmune disease, the patients' immune response might differ from that of healthy individuals. Repeated subsampling changed both the strength of the expansion versus patch-test correlation and the threshold at which the correlation became significant. Patch test score was positively correlated with the number of PT1 expanded TCRs, with significance at thresholds 8, 16 and 32 but not at 4. Significantly more large CDR3 similarity clusters were formed by expanded TCRs than by pre-sensitization or healthy control sets, consistent with antigen-driven responses.

This TCR was recovered from a woman younger than 45 with alopecia areata. Some clones in this sample may be carry-over from other donors' samples. Specimen: whole blood, collected in connection with sensitization to the hapten diphenylcyclopropenone (DPC). The V gene is TRBV20-1 and the J gene is TRBJ1-6, with TRBD1 identical over 8 junction bases. The CDR3 in this case is CSATPGQVRSYNSPLHF. The DNA sequence is as follows: TGCAGTGCAACCCCGGGACAGGTTCGCTCCTATAATTCACCCCTCCACTTT.